This TCR beta chain was sequenced in a study of T cell responses to AZD1222 COVID-19 vaccine. Whole-study context: Second-dose intervals of approximately 4 or approximately 12 weeks were pooled. Study conclusions and caveats: Baseline antibody screening turned up just six seropositive AZD1222 recipients.

Clones were read by immunoSEQ multiplex PCR, and TCRdb kept only the in-frame ones, dropping some. The sample comprises around 160,000 clones, around 93% of which are singletons, and 1.5% to 2% rests with the top ten. Germline values: CDR1 LGHDT, CDR2 YNNKEL (reference sequence). This CDR3 region has 13 residues. The V end lost 7 bases, the J end lost 4 bases, and 12 bases lay between the germline ends. A few counts support this clone. As yet, its antigen is unknown. The clonotype was recovered from an adult in good health. The rearrangement joins TRBV3-1 (or the pseudogene TRBV3-2) to TRBJ2-3; D is perhaps TRBD1 or TRBD2 (5 bases each). The sample consisted of peripheral blood, taken on day 0 of AZD1222 vaccination. CDR3 DNA: TGTGCCAGCAACCCCGGGACCCCAGATACGCAGTATTTT. Amino acids: CASNPGTPDTQYF.